The source of this TCR beta chain is a study of beta chain features in type 1 diabetes. Points from the study as a whole: Shorter templates may be favored by PCR, equally so in patients and controls.

This CDR3 spans 15 amino acids. Per germline, CDR1 MNHEY and CDR2 SVGAGI. The ends were cut back, 0 bases at V and 3 bases at J, with 9 bases in the middle. As concerns this clone: Antigen unknown.

Since all of the isolated RNA was reverse transcribed, expressed TCRB transcripts were what got sequenced. Profiling relied on immunoSEQ multiplex PCR, and the TCRdb table lists in-frame clones only, not all of them. Of around 400,000 clones listed, less than 15% are singletons. The sequenced sample consisted of naive CD4+ T cells from blood. The chain is built from TRBV6-5 and TRBJ2-1, with TRBD1 as a possible D gene (5 bases). The TCR was taken from a young woman in good health. The CDR3 coding sequence is TGTGCCAGCAGTTACTCGACCAGGGTCTACAATGAGCAGTTCTTC. It yields the protein CASSYSTRVYNEQFF.